The clone carrying this T cell receptor beta chain came up many times. Its antigen is unknown. The sample is drawn from a study of CD8 T cells in ankylosing spondylitis. Notes on the study in general: Within ankylosing spondylitis blood, a TCR beta motif made up of eight or nine highly homologous variants appeared to be characteristic. Clones tied to disease were said to be significantly enriched in matched ankylosing spondylitis synovial fluid. Some motif variants were previously reported in reactive arthritis synovial fluid and blood.

Quantitative barcoded 5'-RACE was used to prepare TCR beta libraries. TCRdb itself ran the 5' RACE reads through MiXCR, one entry per CDR3 protein. Of about 500,000 distinct CDR3 sequences listed, about 5% are singletons. Sequencing was carried out using blood, either unsorted or a sorted T cell fraction (not recorded which). The sequence was collected from a male donor with ankylosing spondylitis.

The CDR3 DNA follows: TGTGCCAGCAGCGTAGGAGGGGGTTTGGCTCGGGACAATGAGCAGTTCTTC. Translating gives CASSVGGGLARDNEQFF. The V gene is TRBV9, the J gene TRBJ2-1, with D perhaps matching TRBD1 (6 bases). Trimming pared 0 bases from V and 5 bases from J, leaving 18 bases between. Germline V gene data show CDR1 as SGDLS and CDR2 as YYNGEE. The CDR3 contains 17 residues.